One T cell receptor (beta chain) is described in this entry. Its target is unknown. The germline gene is not matched at one end of the junction; a read error may be the cause. The data originate from a study of tumor and adjacent non-tumor tissue in lung cancer. Across the study: There were fewer than 15 adenocarcinoma, 2 squamous cell carcinoma and 1 small cell lung cancer cases. Findings of the study overall: Top 100 clones took a larger repertoire share in normal lung.

The library came from three nested PCR rounds adapted from ARM-PCR protocols. TCRdb reprocessed the multiplex PCR reads with MiXCR, giving one entry per CDR3 protein. This table has some 99,000 distinct CDR3 sequences, about 75% appearing once. RNA was extracted from bulk tissue without any cell sorting. The CDR3 spans 12 residues. Germline V gives CDR1 DFQATT, CDR2 SNEGSKA (reference sequence). This TCR was recovered from a woman aged 55-69 years with non-small cell lung cancer. J is TRBJ2-7 and V is TRBV20-1; the D gene is possibly TRBD2 (5 bases). The sequencing input was lung tumor tissue. The CDR3 sequence: CSARERESEEYF. The CDR3 DNA follows: TGCAGTGCTAGAGAGAGGGAGAGCGAGGAGTACTTC.